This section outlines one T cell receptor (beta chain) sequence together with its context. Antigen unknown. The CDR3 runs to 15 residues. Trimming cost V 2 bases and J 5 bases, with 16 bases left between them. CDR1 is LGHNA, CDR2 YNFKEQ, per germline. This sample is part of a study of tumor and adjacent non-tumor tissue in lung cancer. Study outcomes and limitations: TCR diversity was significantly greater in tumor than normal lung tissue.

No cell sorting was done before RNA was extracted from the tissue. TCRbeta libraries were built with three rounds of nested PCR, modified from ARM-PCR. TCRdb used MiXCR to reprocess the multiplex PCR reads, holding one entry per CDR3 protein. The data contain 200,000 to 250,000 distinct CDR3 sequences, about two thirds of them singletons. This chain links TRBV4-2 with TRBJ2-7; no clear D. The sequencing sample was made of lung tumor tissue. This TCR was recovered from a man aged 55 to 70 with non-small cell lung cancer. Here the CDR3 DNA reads TGTGCCAGCAGCCAATGGGCCACCCGGTTCGACGAGCAGTACTTC. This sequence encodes CASSQWATRFDEQYF.